Each of the 20 T cell receptor beta chains below was sequenced from the same sample in a study of human T cells and chemical hapten exposure. A single record per CDR3 protein comes from TCRdb applying MiXCR to the RACE reads. The repertoire holds 75,000 to 100,000 distinct CDR3 sequences, with around an eighth as singletons. Time point denoted: patch test 1, 2 weeks after DPC sensitization. Stated treatment: therapeutic diphenylcyclopropenone sensitization with weekly scalp DPC. This sample comprised whole blood, obtained in connection with sensitization to the hapten diphenylcyclopropenone (DPC). These receptors were obtained from a woman aged 40 to 55 with alopecia areata. Some clones in this sample may be carry-over from other donors' samples.

The table lists this clonotype with many counts. The rearrangement links TRBV18 to TRBJ1-1, with unresolved D. Trimming shortened V by 8 bases and J by 1 base, and 11 bases separated the two germline ends. Germline values: CDR1 KGHSH, CDR2 LQKENI. CDR3 size: 13 residues. This CDR3 reads CASSQGRNTEAFF. The CDR3 DNA reads as TGTGCCAGCAGCCAAGGCCGGAACACTGAAGCTTTCTTT.

The chain carries TRBV28 and TRBJ1-4; no clear D gene. This CDR3 has 14 amino acids. Germline V CDR1 and CDR2: MDHEN, SYDVKM. V lost 11 bases to trimming and J lost 4 bases, with 17 bases between them. This CDR3 is CAVLRPAFNEKLFF. CDR3 in DNA: TGTGCCGTGCTACGGCCAGCGTTTAATGAAAAACTGTTTTTT.

The chain uses TRBV7-9 and TRBJ2-7, with 9 bases fitting TRBD2. V shed 4 bases, J shed 6 bases, and the junction held 7 bases outside the gene matches. Per germline, CDR1 SEHNR and CDR2 FQNEAQ (reference sequence). There are 14 residues in the CDR3. CDR3 in amino acids: CASSSSGRTGEQYF. DNA of the CDR3: TGTGCCAGCAGCTCAAGCGGGAGGACGGGCGAGCAGTACTTC.

Many counts were recorded for this clonotype. The chain couples TRBV18 to TRBJ2-2; 9 nucleotides line up with TRBD1. From germline, CDR1 is KGHSH and CDR2 LQKENI. V was clipped by 3 bases and J by 0 bases; unmatched bases: 5. The CDR3 has 17 amino acids. The chain's CDR3 is CASSPSGQGSNTGELFF. The DNA for the CDR3 is TGTGCCAGCTCACCGTCGGGACAGGGATCGAACACCGGGGAGCTGTTTTTT.

The genes are TRBV4-1 and TRBJ2-3, with TRBD1 matching over 7 bases. Trimming cost V 1 base and J 2 bases; bases outside gene matches: 3. Germline V gene lookup returns CDR1 MGHRA and CDR2 YSYEKL. The length of the CDR3 is 15 residues. CDR3 sequence: CASSQAGQITDTQYF. Written as DNA, the CDR3 is TGCGCCAGCAGCCAAGCGGGACAGATCACAGATACGCAGTATTTT.

The chain recombines TRBV7-3 with TRBJ2-1; 14 bases align to TRBD2. The CDR3 consists of 15 residues. The germline V gene has CDR1 SGHTA and CDR2 FQGTGA. Trimming removed 6 bases from V and 10 bases from J; junction bases left unmatched: 8. The CDR3 loop is CASRSGLAGVGEQFF. CDR3 DNA: TGTGCCAGCAGATCGGGACTAGCGGGAGTTGGAGAGCAGTTCTTC.

CDR3 loop: CASRLAGGREQYF. For the CDR3, the DNA is TGTGCCAGCAGACTAGCGGGAGGGCGAGAGCAGTACTTC. The chain recombines TRBV21-1 with TRBJ2-7; the table's D gene call, TRBD2, was not cross checked with the DNA. TRBV21-1 is given as a pseudogene. The CDR3 consists of 13 residues.

The sample holds a few counts of this clonotype. The chain links TRBV12-3 or TRBV12-4 to TRBJ2-6; D is ambiguous. V lost 3 bases and J lost 2, with 2 bases in between. The CDR3 runs to 13 residues. The CDR3 coding sequence is TGTGCCAGCAGTTTTACTGGGGCCAACGTCCTGACTTTC. This codes for CASSFTGANVLTF.

This clonotype was seen at least ten times. The V gene is TRBV11-2, the J gene TRBJ1-2; D not certain. CDR3 size: 12 residues. Looked up from germline, CDR1 is SGHAT and CDR2 is FQNNGV. Trimming took off 0 bases at V and 4 bases at J, with 3 bases between the two ends. The CDR3 bases are TGTGCCAGCAGCTTAGAGGGCTATGGCTACACCTTC. Its translation: CASSLEGYGYTF. Based on the CDR3 plus reference TRBV11-2 and TRBJ1-2, the full variable domain is EAGVAQSPRYKIIEKRQSVAFWCNPISGHATLYWYQQILGQGPKLLIQFQNNGVVDDSQLPKDRFSAERLKGVDSTLKIQPAKLEDSAVYLCASSLEGYGYTFGSGTRLTVV.

This clonotype came up a few times. The chain uses TRBV20-1 and TRBJ2-3; TRBD1 agrees at 8 bases. V was pared by 3 bases and J by 7 bases, with 9 bases of the junction left unmatched. This CDR3 contains 14 residues. Looked up from germline, CDR1 is DFQATT and CDR2 is SNEGSKA (reference sequence). CDR3 amino acids: CSASVRGRRHTQYF. CDR3 nucleotides: TGCAGTGCTAGCGTCAGGGGGCGTCGGCATACGCAGTATTTT.

This clonotype came up many times. The chain links TRBV5-5 to TRBJ1-4, with D possibly TRBD1 on 6 matching bases. The germline gives CDR1 SGHKS, CDR2 YYEKEE (reference sequence). CDR3 length equals 15 residues. V lost 4 bases and J 8 bases, leaving 18 bases between the germline ends. CDR3 loop: CASSRKGGAGEKLFF. CDR3 coding DNA: TGTGCCAGCAGCAGAAAGGGGGGCGCAGGAGAAAAACTGTTTTTT. Using reference TRBV5-5 and TRBJ1-4 for the parts outside the CDR3, the full variable domain is DAGVTQSPTHLIKTRGQQVTLRCSPISGHKSVSWYQQVLGQGPQFIFQYYEKEERGRGNFPDRFSARQFPNYSSELNVNALLLGDSALYLCASSRKGGAGEKLFFGSGTQLSVL.

This clonotype was recorded many times. The chain employs TRBV29-1 and TRBJ2-1; 14 bases are shared with TRBD2. The CDR3 runs 14 residues. Trimming took 7 bases from V and 6 from J; bases not matched to a gene: 5. Germline-derived CDR1 and CDR2 are SQVTM and ANQGSEA. The CDR3 spells CSALTSGRANEQFF. For the CDR3, the DNA is TGCAGCGCCTTGACTAGCGGGAGGGCCAATGAGCAGTTCTTC.

V gene TRBV28 combines with J gene TRBJ2-1; 10 bases match TRBD1. Germline V gene data show CDR1 as MDHEN and CDR2 as SYDVKM. The V gene end was trimmed by 1 base and the J gene end by 5 bases; junction bases not matched to a gene: 8. CDR3 length: 17 residues. The CDR3 reads CASSLSGTGVPHNEQFF. The CDR3, as DNA: TGTGCCAGCAGTTTATCGGGGACAGGGGTTCCCCACAATGAGCAGTTCTTC.

This clonotype was counted between two and nine times. This chain links TRBV7-2 with TRBJ2-3; 10 nucleotides align to TRBD2. J lost 5 bases, V lost 6 bases, and 5 bases had no gene match. This CDR3 has 14 amino acids. Germline V CDR1 and CDR2: SGHTA, FQGNSA. CDR3 in amino acids: CASRVSGRIDTQYF. The CDR3 bases are TGTGCCAGCAGGGTTAGCGGGAGGATAGATACGCAGTATTTT.

The rearrangement links TRBV15 to TRBJ2-2; D ambiguous. The ends were cut back, 2 bases at V and 7 bases at J, with 11 bases in the middle. This CDR3 is built from 14 residues. Germline values: CDR1 LNHNV, CDR2 YYDKDF (reference sequence). The CDR3 loop reads CATSRSGQFGELFF. CDR3 DNA: TGTGCCACCAGCAGATCCGGTCAGTTCGGGGAGCTGTTTTTT.

This rearrangement joins TRBV18 to TRBJ2-5, with D possibly being TRBD2 (6 bases). The CDR3 runs to 13 residues. Per germline, CDR1 KGHSH and CDR2 LQKENI. Trimming removed 5 bases at V and 5 bases at J, with 12 bases between. CDR3 DNA: TGTGCCAGCTCAGGAGGGGCGCGGGAGACCCAGTACTTC. Translating gives CASSGGARETQYF.

This clonotype was detected many times. The genes are TRBV7-2 and TRBJ1-5; maybe TRBD1 (5 bases). This CDR3 has 13 residues. CDR1 and CDR2 (germline): SGHTA, FQGNSA. V was cut by 5 bases and J by 4 bases, with 9 bases left in between. The CDR3 loop reads CASSPRGNQPQHF. CDR3 DNA: TGTGCCAGCAGCCCCCGGGGGAATCAGCCCCAGCATTTT.

This clonotype was seen many times. This chain uses TRBV12-3 or TRBV12-4 with TRBJ2-1; 10 bases align to TRBD2. This CDR3 has 16 residues. The V segment lost 6 bases and the J segment 3 bases; nucleotides outside the gene matches: 8. DNA for the CDR3: TGTGCCAGCAGGGCCGGACTAGCGGCCATCTACAATGAGCAGTTCTTC. Translation gives CASRAGLAAIYNEQFF.

The chain links TRBV4-2 to TRBJ2-7, with D unresolved. The CDR3 is 15 amino acids. Germline CDR1 and CDR2: LGHNA and YNFKEQ. V gave up 0 bases and J gave up 2 bases, with 11 bases separating them. This CDR3 is CASSQDLTDPYEQYF. Written as DNA, the CDR3 is TGTGCCAGCAGCCAAGATTTAACTGACCCCTACGAGCAGTACTTC.

This clonotype was seen only a few times. The chain joins TRBV6-1 to TRBJ1-6, with D perhaps matching TRBD1 (6 bases). Trimming shortened V by 5 bases and J by 2 bases, and 7 bases separated the two germline ends. Germline loops: CDR1 MNHNS, CDR2 SASEGT. This CDR3 has 14 amino acids. The CDR3, as DNA: TGTGCCAGCAGTCGACAGGCCTATAATTCACCCCTCCACTTT. Its translation: CASSRQAYNSPLHF.